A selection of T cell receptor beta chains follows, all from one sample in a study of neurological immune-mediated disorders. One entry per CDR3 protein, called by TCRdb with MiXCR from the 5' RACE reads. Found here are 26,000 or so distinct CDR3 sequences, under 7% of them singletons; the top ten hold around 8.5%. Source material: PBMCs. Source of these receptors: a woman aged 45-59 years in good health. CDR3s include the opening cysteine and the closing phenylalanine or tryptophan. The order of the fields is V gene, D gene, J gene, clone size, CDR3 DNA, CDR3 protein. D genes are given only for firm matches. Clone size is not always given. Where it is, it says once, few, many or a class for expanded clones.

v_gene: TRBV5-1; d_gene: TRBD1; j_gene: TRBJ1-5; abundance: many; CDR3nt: TGCGCCAGCAGCCCGACAGGGGATTTGGGTCAGCCCCAGCATTTT; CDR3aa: CASSPTGDLGQPQHF
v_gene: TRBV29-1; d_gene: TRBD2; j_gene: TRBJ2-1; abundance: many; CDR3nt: TGCAGCGTAGCGCTTAGCGGGAGAGAATACAATGAGCAGTTCTTC; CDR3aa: CSVALSGREYNEQFF
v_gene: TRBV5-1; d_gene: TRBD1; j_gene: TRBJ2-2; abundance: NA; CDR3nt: TGCGCCAGCGCTACAGGGGGTTCCGGGGAGCTGTTTTTT; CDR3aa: CASATGGSGELFF
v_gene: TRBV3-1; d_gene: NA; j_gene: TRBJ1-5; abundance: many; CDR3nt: TGTGCCAGCAGCCAGGGTGGCAGCCGGGAGAATCAGCCCCAGCATTTT; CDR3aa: CASSQGGSRENQPQHF
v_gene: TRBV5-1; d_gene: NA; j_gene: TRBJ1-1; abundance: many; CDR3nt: TGCGCCAGCAGCACCGACAGGTCTCCGAACACTGAAGCTTTCTTT; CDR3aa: CASSTDRSPNTEAFF
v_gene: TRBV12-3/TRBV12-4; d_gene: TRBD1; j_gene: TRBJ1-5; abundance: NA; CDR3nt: TGTGCCAGCAGTTTAAACCCCGCACAGGGACAGATAAGTCAGCCCCAGCATTTT; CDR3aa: CASSLNPAQGQISQPQHF
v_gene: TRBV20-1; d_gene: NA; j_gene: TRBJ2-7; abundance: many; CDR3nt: TGCAGTCCTCAATCAGGGGCCTACGAGCAGTACTTC; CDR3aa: CSPQSGAYEQYF
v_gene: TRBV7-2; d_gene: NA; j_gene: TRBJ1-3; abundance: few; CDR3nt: TGTGCCAGCAGCTTGGGGTACACCATATATTTT; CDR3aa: CASSLGYTIYF
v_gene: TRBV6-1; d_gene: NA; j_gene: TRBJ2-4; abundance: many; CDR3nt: TGTGCCAGCAGTGGATCTGTTGGTTTGGGGCGGAACATTCAGTACTTC; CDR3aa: CASSGSVGLGRNIQYF
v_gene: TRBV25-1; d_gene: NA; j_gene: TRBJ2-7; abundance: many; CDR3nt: TGTGCCAGCACCGCAAAGTACGAGCAGTACTTC; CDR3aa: CASTAKYEQYF
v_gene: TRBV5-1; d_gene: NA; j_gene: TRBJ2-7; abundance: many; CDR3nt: TGCGCCAGCAGCTTGGTTGCCAGCTCCTACGAGCAGTACTTC; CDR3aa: CASSLVASSYEQYF
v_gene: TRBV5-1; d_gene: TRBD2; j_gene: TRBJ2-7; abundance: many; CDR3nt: TGCGCCAGCAGCTTGTGGGAATCGACTAGCGGGCGATGGTACGAGCAGTACTTC; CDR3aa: CASSLWESTSGRWYEQYF
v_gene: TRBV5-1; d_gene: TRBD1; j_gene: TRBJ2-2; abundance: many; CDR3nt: TGCGCCAGCAGCTTGGGACAGGGGGTCACCGGGGAGCTGTTTTTT; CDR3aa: CASSLGQGVTGELFF
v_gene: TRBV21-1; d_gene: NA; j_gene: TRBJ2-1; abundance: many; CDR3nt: TGTGCCAGGGAAACAGGGTTTGGGAATGAGCAGTTCTTC; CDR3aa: CARETGFGNEQFF
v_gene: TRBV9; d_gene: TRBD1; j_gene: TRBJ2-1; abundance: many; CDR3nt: TGTGCCAGCAGCGTACTACAGGGGAATAATGAGCAGTTCTTC; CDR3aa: CASSVLQGNNEQFF
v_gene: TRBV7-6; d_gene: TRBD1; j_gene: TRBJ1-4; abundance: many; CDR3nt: TGTGCCAGCAGCATGAACAGGGGTGAAAAACTGTTTTTT; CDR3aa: CASSMNRGEKLFF
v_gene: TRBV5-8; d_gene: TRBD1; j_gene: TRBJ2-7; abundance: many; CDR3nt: TGTGCCAGCAACCTAGACAGGGGCTACGAGCAGTACTTC; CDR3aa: CASNLDRGYEQYF
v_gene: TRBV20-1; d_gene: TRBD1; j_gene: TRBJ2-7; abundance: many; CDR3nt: TGCAGTGCTAGAGATATGGGGACAGGGCACGAGCAGTACTTC; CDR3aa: CSARDMGTGHEQYF
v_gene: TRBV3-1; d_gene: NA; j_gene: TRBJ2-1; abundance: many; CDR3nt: TGTGCCAGCAGCCTGACAAGGATCAATGAGCAGTTCTTC; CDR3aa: CASSLTRINEQFF
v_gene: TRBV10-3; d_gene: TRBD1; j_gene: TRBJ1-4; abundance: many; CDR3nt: TGTGCCATCAAGGGGACAGGGAATGAGAAACTGTTTTTT; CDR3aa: CAIKGTGNEKLFF
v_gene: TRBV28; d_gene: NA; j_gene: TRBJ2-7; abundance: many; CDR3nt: TGTGCCAGCAGTGTCCGGTATCTCTACGAGCAGTACTTC; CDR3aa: CASSVRYLYEQYF
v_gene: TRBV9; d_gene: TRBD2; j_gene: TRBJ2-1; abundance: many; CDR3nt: TGTGCCAGCAGCGCCTTCGGGCTAGCGGCATACAATGAGCAGTTCTTC; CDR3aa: CASSAFGLAAYNEQFF
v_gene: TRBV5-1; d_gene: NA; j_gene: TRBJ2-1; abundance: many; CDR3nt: TGCGCCAGCAGCTCAGGATGGGATGAGCAGTTCTTC; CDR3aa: CASSSGWDEQFF
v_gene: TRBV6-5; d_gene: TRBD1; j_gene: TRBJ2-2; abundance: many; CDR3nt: TGTGCCAGCAGGGGACAGGGGAGGAACGGGGAGCTGTTTTTT; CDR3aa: CASRGQGRNGELFF
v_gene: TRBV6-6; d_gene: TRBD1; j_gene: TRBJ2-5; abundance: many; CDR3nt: TGTGCCAGCAGTTACTCAGAGGGGGCAGAGACCCAGTACTTC; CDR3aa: CASSYSEGAETQYF
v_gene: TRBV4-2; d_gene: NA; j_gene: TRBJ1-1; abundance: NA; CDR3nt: TGTGCCAGCAGCCAAGAACCCTTGACAGTTGAAGCTTTCTTT; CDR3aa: CASSQEPLTVEAFF
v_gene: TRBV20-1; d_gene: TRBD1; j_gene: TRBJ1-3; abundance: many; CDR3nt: TGCAGTGCTAGAGTCGGGACAGGCCCTGGAAACACCATATATTTT; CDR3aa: CSARVGTGPGNTIYF
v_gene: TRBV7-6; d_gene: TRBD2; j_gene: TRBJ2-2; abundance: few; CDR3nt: TGTGCCAGCAGCCAGCTGACTAGCGGATACACCGGGGAGCTGTTTTTT; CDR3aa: CASSQLTSGYTGELFF
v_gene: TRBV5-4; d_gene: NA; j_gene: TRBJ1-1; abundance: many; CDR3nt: TGTGCCAGCAGCTTGGGGGGGGCGATGAACACTGAAGCTTTCTTT; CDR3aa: CASSLGGAMNTEAFF
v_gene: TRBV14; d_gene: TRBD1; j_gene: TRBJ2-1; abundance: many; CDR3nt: TGTGCCAGCAGCTTGGACAGGGATAATGAGCAGTTCTTC; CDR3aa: CASSLDRDNEQFF
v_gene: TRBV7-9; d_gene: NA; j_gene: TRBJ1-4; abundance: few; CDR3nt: TGTGCCAGCAGCTTAGATACGGCCGATGAAAAACTGTTTTTT; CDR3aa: CASSLDTADEKLFF
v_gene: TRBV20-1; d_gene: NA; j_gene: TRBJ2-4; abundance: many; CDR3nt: TGCAGTGTCCCAACCCGTCTTGGCCGGGACATTCAGTACTTC; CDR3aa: CSVPTRLGRDIQYF
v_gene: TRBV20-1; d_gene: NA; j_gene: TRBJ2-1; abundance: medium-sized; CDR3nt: TGCAGTACAGGGAATTCTTTAAAGCGGGGATCCTACAATGAGCAGTTCTTC; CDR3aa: CSTGNSLKRGSYNEQFF
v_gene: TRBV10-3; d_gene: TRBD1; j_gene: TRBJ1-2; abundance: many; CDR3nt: TGTGCCATCATGGGTATGGGACAGGCTGGCTACACCTTC; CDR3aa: CAIMGMGQAGYTF
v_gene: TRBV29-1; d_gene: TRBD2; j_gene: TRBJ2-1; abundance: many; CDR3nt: TGCAGCGGGGGGGGGACCTACAATGAGCAGTTCTTC; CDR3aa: CSGGGTYNEQFF
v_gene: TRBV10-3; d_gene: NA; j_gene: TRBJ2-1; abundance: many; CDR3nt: TGTGCCATCAGTGATTTAATAGGGGCTGTCTATGAGCAGTTCTTC; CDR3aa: CAISDLIGAVYEQFF
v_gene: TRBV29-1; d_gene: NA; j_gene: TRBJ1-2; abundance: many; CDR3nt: TGCAGCGTTGGTAAAGGGGCCCTATATGGCTACACCTTC; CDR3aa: CSVGKGALYGYTF
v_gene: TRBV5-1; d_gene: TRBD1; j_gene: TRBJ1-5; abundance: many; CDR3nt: TGCGCCAGCAGCTTACAGGGGGAGCAGCCCCAGCATTTT; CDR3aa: CASSLQGEQPQHF
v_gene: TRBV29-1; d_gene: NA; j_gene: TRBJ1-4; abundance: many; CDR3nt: TGCAGCGTTGTCCCCACTGGGGGTGAAAAACTGTTTTTT; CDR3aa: CSVVPTGGEKLFF
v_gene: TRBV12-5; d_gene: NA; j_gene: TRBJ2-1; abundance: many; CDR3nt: TGTGCTAGTGGTCAAGGACTATACGGTGAGCAGTTCTTC; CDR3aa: CASGQGLYGEQFF
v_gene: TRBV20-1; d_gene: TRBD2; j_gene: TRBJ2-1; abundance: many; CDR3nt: TGCAGTGCTAGACCCTCGAGCGGGAACCCCTACAATGAGCAGTTCTTC; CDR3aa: CSARPSSGNPYNEQFF
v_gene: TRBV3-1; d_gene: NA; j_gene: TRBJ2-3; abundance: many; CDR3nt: TGTGCCAGCAGCCAGAGGAATTTTGGGCCAGATACGCAGTATTTT; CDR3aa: CASSQRNFGPDTQYF
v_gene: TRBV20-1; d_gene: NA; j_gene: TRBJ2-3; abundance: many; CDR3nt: TGCAGCCCTGGGGATACGCAGTATTTT; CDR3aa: CSPGDTQYF
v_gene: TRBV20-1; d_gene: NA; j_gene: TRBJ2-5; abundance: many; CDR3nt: TGCAGTGCTAGAGATCGCGGTCTGGGGGCGGGGGAGACCCAGTACTTC; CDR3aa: CSARDRGLGAGETQYF
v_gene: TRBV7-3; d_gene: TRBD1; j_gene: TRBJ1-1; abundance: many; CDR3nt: TGTGCCAGCAGCTTAAAAGACAGGGCCAGGGGGTCGAACACTGAAGCTTTCTTT; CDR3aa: CASSLKDRARGSNTEAFF
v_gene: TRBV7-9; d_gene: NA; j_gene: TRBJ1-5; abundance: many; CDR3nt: TGTGCCAGCAGCTTAGCGGAACAGAACAATCAGCCCCAGCATTTT; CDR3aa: CASSLAEQNNQPQHF
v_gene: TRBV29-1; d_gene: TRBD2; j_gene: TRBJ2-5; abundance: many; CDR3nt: TGCAGCGTTGACCGGGGGGTGTACGAGACCCAGTACTTC; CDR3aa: CSVDRGVYETQYF
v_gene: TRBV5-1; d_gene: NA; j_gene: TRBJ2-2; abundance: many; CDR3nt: TGCGCCAGCAGCTTAAAGCTCACCGGGGAGCTGTTTTTT; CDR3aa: CASSLKLTGELFF
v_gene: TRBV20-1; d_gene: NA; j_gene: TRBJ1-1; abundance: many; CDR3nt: TGCAGTGCTAAGGGCCCCCGAGGGAACACTGAAGCTTTCTTT; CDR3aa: CSAKGPRGNTEAFF
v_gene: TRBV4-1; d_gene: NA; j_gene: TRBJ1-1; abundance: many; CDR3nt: TGCGCCAGCAGCGACGGACATAAAAACACTGAAGCTTTCTTT; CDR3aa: CASSDGHKNTEAFF
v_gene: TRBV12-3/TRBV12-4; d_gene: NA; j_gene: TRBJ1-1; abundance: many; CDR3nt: TGTGCCAGCAGACGGGGTTGGGGAGCTTTCTTT; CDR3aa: CASRRGWGAFF
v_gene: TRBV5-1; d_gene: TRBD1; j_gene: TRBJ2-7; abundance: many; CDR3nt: TGCGCCAGCAGCCGGGACAGAGCCTACGAGCAGTACTTC; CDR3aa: CASSRDRAYEQYF